The 30 T cell receptor beta chains in this list originate from one sample, sequenced in a study of blood T cells in healthy people across ages. For the second PCR, which ran for roughly 6 to 11 cycles, a sample-barcoded 5' primer and a J-beta primer mix were used. TCRdb recomputed calls from the 5' RACE reads with MiXCR, one row per CDR3 protein. The profile shows approximately 1.5 million distinct CDR3 sequences, approximately 43% of them singletons. Sequences were obtained from blood. The receptors come from a woman younger than 35 in good health.

A remark on this clonotype: Relative to the germline gene, one junction end is altered; a read error may explain this. The chain couples TRBV11-2 to TRBJ2-3; TRBD1 or TRBD2 may be the D gene (5 bases each). The CDR3 runs to 11 residues. Germline V gene lookup returns CDR1 SGHAT and CDR2 FQNNGV. The CDR3 sequence is CANSQGPWQYF. The DNA for the CDR3 is TGTGCCAACAGCCAGGGACCCTGGCAGTATTTT.

This clonotype was recorded a few times. The CDR3 here is CSVERRDRNTIYF. DNA of the CDR3: TGCAGCGTTGAACGCAGGGATAGAAACACCATATATTTT. The rearrangement links TRBV29-1 to TRBJ1-3; perhaps TRBD1 as D (5 bases). CDR3 length: 13 amino acids. Trimming cost V 2 bases and J 5 bases, with 10 bases left between them. Germline CDR1 SQVTM, CDR2 ANQGSEA. The variable domain in full, with the rest retrieved from reference TRBV29-1 and TRBJ1-3, is SAVISQKPSRDICQRGTSLTIQCQVDSQVTMMFWYRQQPGQSLTLIATANQGSEATYESGFVIDKFPISRPNLTFSTLTVSNMSPEDSSIYLCSVERRDRNTIYFGEGSWLTVV.

With respect to this clonotype: Its ends do not fully match the called genes, so a read error is possible. The chain carries TRBV12-3 or TRBV12-4 and TRBJ2-2, with 8 nucleotides matching TRBD2. This CDR3 has 15 amino acids. The CDR3 sequence is CASSVSGVNTGELFF. The CDR3 nucleotides are TGTGCCAGCAGTGTTAGCGGGGTGAACACCGGGGAGTTGTTTTTT.

The chain has TRBV28 and TRBJ2-3, with 9 bases that match TRBD1. V was pared by 6 bases and J by 4 bases, with 5 bases of the junction left unmatched. From germline, CDR1 is MDHEN and CDR2 SYDVKM. The CDR3 spans 14 residues. CDR3 region: CASRDRGGADTQYF. As DNA, the CDR3 is TGTGCCAGCAGGGACAGGGGAGGGGCAGATACGCAGTATTTT.

This clonotype was seen more than once but under ten times. V gene TRBV5-6 combines with J gene TRBJ2-7; 7 bases match TRBD1. Trimming at V came to 2 bases and at J to 1 base, leaving 6 bases not matched to a gene. Germline V lookup: CDR1 SGHDT, CDR2 YYEEEE. The CDR3 covers 15 residues. The CDR3 spells CASSFYGTESYEQYF. CDR3 in DNA: TGTGCCAGCAGCTTCTACGGGACAGAGTCCTACGAGCAGTACTTC.

The rearrangement joins TRBV5-1 to TRBJ1-1; D is unclear. The CDR3 is 15 amino acids. Looked up from germline, CDR1 is SGHRS and CDR2 is YFSETQ. V dropped 0 bases and J dropped 3 bases, with 12 bases sitting between them. CDR3 bases: TGCGCCAGCAGCTTGGAGGCCAGTAGTTACACTGAAGCTTTCTTT. As protein: CASSLEASSYTEAFF.

Written as DNA, the CDR3 is TGTGCCAGCAGCTCTCGCGGGGGAACCGCCTACAATGAGCAGTTCTTC. Residues: CASSSRGGTAYNEQFF. V and J are TRBV11-3 and TRBJ2-1, with TRBD2 matching 7 bases. The length of the CDR3 is 16 residues. The germline V gene encodes CDR1 SGHNT and CDR2 YENEEA. The junction had 8 bases not matched to a gene; V was cut back by 4 bases and J by 2 bases.

The chain joins TRBV24-1 to TRBJ2-1; 8 nucleotides line up with TRBD1. Germline CDR1 and CDR2: KGHDR and SFDVKD. J gave up 2 bases and V 6 bases, and 8 bases lay outside the gene matches. This CDR3 is built from 16 residues. In DNA form, the CDR3 reads TGTGCCACCAGTAGCCCAAGGACAGGGACCTACAATGAGCAGTTCTTC. Its protein is CATSSPRTGTYNEQFF.

The chain combines TRBV20-1 with TRBJ1-5; TRBD1 aligns across 7 bases. CDR3 size: 15 residues. From germline, CDR1 is DFQATT and CDR2 SNEGSKA (reference sequence). The V and J ends lost 4 bases and 3 bases, in that order; junction bases with no gene match: 9. The CDR3: CSATLQGIPNQPQHF. As DNA, the CDR3 is TGCAGTGCTACATTACAGGGGATTCCCAATCAGCCCCAGCATTTT.

This clonotype has a count of ten or more. This chain links TRBV6-1 with TRBJ2-7; 8 bases fit TRBD1. The CDR3 is 13 amino acids. Per germline, CDR1 MNHNS and CDR2 SASEGT. After removal of 7 bases from V and 1 base from J, the junction contained 3 bases not matched to a gene. CDR3: CASIRTGSYEQYF. For the CDR3, the DNA is TGTGCCAGCATCCGGACAGGGTCCTACGAGCAGTACTTC.

V and J are TRBV12-3 or TRBV12-4 and TRBJ1-2, with 7 nucleotides matching TRBD1. CDR3 length: 15 amino acids. The V and J ends lost 7 bases and 4 bases, in that order; junction bases with no gene match: 12. CDR3: CASTPGDRGAYGYTF. The DNA for the CDR3 is TGTGCCAGCACCCCTGGGGACAGAGGCGCCTATGGCTACACCTTC.

The rearrangement uses TRBV4-3 and TRBJ2-3; D remains ambiguous. V gave up 2 bases and J gave up 1 base, with 16 bases separating them. The length of the CDR3 is 17 residues. CDR1 and CDR2 (germline): LGHNA, YSLEER. The CDR3 region is CASSQQTSGFRTDTQYF. The CDR3 DNA is TGCGCCAGCAGCCAACAAACGTCCGGGTTCCGCACAGATACGCAGTATTTT.

V is TRBV7-6 and J is TRBJ1-4; the match to TRBD1 covers 7 bases. CDR3 length: 15 residues. J gave up 10 bases and V 1 base, and 9 bases lay outside the gene matches. The V gene's germline CDR1 is SGHVS and CDR2 FNYEAQ. The CDR3 reads CASSLDGGTAGKLFF. As DNA, the CDR3 is TGTGCCAGCAGCTTAGACGGAGGGACAGCCGGAAAACTGTTTTTT.

The genes are TRBV12-3 or TRBV12-4 and TRBJ2-1, with 7 bases lining up with TRBD2. The CDR3 sequence is 14 residues long. Trimming cost V 3 bases and J 3 bases; bases outside gene matches: 2. This CDR3 reads CASSFERGYNEQFF. The CDR3 nucleotides read TGTGCCAGCAGTTTTGAGCGGGGCTACAATGAGCAGTTCTTC.

V and J are TRBV6-2 or TRBV6-3 and TRBJ2-1; 9 bases line up with TRBD2. This CDR3 has 15 amino acids. After removal of 3 bases from V and 7 bases from J, the junction contained 7 bases not matched to a gene. CDR1 and CDR2 (germline): MNHEY, SVGEGT. CDR3 DNA: TGTGCCAGCAGTTATGGGACTAGCTTTAGTAATGAGCAGTTCTTC. This encodes CASSYGTSFSNEQFF.

The V call is TRBV7-2, the J call TRBJ2-1; perhaps TRBD2 as D (6 bases). The germline V gene has CDR1 SGHTA and CDR2 FQGNSA. Trimming cost V 7 bases and J 7 bases, with 20 bases left between them. The length of the CDR3 is 15 residues. The CDR3 loop reads CASIAYGRIGNEQFF. Written as DNA, the CDR3 is TGTGCCAGCATCGCTTATGGGAGGATCGGGAATGAGCAGTTCTTC.

This clonotype turned up a few times. The V and J genes are TRBV5-1 and TRBJ2-1; TRBD1 is a possible D gene (6 bases). CDR3 length: 15 amino acids. Deletions cut 4 bases from V and 4 bases from J, with 15 bases between. Germline values: CDR1 SGHRS, CDR2 YFSETQ. CDR3 protein: CASSAQGTYYNEQFF. DNA of the CDR3: TGCGCCAGCAGCGCTCAGGGGACATATTACAATGAGCAGTTCTTC.

The CDR3 region is CSAPSRDFYTDTQYF. In DNA form, the CDR3 reads TGCAGTGCTCCCAGCCGGGACTTCTACACAGATACGCAGTATTTT. This chain links TRBV20-1 with TRBJ2-3; D is possibly TRBD2 (6 bases). Between the trimmed V and J ends, which lost 5 bases and 2 bases, there was a span of 17 bases. This CDR3 spans 15 amino acids. Germline V gives CDR1 DFQATT, CDR2 SNEGSKA (reference sequence).

The chain has TRBV28 and TRBJ1-2, with TRBD1 matching over 9 bases. Germline CDR1 is MDHEN and CDR2 is SYDVKM. The V segment lost 6 bases and the J segment 8 bases; nucleotides outside the gene matches: 19. There are 17 residues in the CDR3. The CDR3 is CASSRGTGWNKDLGYTF. CDR3 DNA sequence: TGTGCCAGCAGCCGTGGGACAGGGTGGAATAAAGATTTAGGCTACACCTTC.

The rearrangement joins TRBV6-1 to TRBJ2-7; the D gene is possibly TRBD2 (5 bases). The V end lost 8 bases, the J end lost 6 bases, and 11 bases lay between the germline ends. Germline V lookup: CDR1 MNHNS, CDR2 SASEGT. This CDR3 has 11 residues. DNA of the CDR3: TGTGCCAGCGGAGGCTGGGGCGAGCAGTACTTC. Translated, it gives CASGGWGEQYF.

The table lists this clonotype with a few counts. The V call is TRBV20-1, the J call TRBJ2-4; D perhaps matches TRBD1 (6 bases). V was cut by 7 bases and J by 1 base, with 14 bases left in between. The CDR3 loop spans 14 amino acids. CDR1 is DFQATT and CDR2 is SNEGSKA in the germline V gene (reference sequence). The CDR3 DNA sequence: TGCAGTGGGATGGGGGCTATGGCCAAAAACATTCAGTACTTC. As protein: CSGMGAMAKNIQYF.

A word on this clonotype: At one end, the junction sequence differs from germline, possibly due to a read error. The chain is built from TRBV10-3 and TRBJ1-1; a possible D gene is TRBD1 (5 bases). The CDR3 extends over 12 amino acids. Per germline, CDR1 ENHRY and CDR2 SYGVKD. The CDR3 DNA follows: TGTGTCATCGGGACGGAGAACACTGAAGCTTTCTTT. Its translation is CVIGTENTEAFF.

Comments on this clonotype: A much more abundant neighbour one base away suggests this may be a read error. This chain connects TRBV14 to TRBJ2-1; D is perhaps TRBD1 (6 bases). CDR3 length equals 16 residues. Germline-derived CDR1 and CDR2 are SGHDN and FVKESK. Trimming removed 2 bases from V and 7 bases from J, with 18 bases in between. The CDR3 coding sequence is TGTGCCAGCAGCCAAATTCGGCAGGGGACGAGGAATGAGCAGTTCTTC. It is translated as CASSQIRQGTRNEQFF.

The genes are TRBV4-3 and TRBJ2-7; TRBD2 matches 10 bases. CDR3 size: 14 residues. Trimming took 3 bases from V and 5 from J; bases not matched to a gene: 4. Germline CDR1 LGHNA, CDR2 YSLEER. The CDR3 coding sequence is TGCGCCAGCAGCCAGGCTAGCGGGAGTGACGAGCAGTACTTC. This encodes CASSQASGSDEQYF.

The chain recombines TRBV6-5 with TRBJ2-7; D perhaps matches TRBD2 (6 bases). The germline V gene encodes CDR1 MNHEY and CDR2 SVGAGI. This CDR3 has 17 residues. V was cut by 2 bases and J by 0 bases, with 17 bases left in between. In DNA, the CDR3 is TGTGCCAGCAGTTACCTTCCCCCAGCGGGTAGCTCCTACGAGCAGTACTTC. This gives the protein CASSYLPPAGSSYEQYF.

This clonotype appeared a single time. The rearrangement uses TRBV4-3 and TRBJ2-5; D unclear. With 4 bases removed from V and 11 bases from J, the gap between germline ends came to 23 bases. The germline V gene has CDR1 LGHNA and CDR2 YSLEER. This CDR3 has 15 amino acids. The CDR3 DNA sequence: TGCGCCAGCAGCCCCCAACCGTTAGTTTTGGATGAGCAGTACTTC. It yields the protein CASSPQPLVLDEQYF.

The sample holds a few counts of this clonotype. The J gene is TRBJ1-2, the V gene TRBV11-2, with TRBD1 matching 7 bases. J lost 12 bases, V lost 4 bases, and 14 bases had no gene match. CDR3 length: 14 residues. The germline gives CDR1 SGHAT, CDR2 FQNNGV. The CDR3 protein is CASSSLLTGRINTF. The CDR3 DNA reads TGTGCCAGCAGCTCACTCTTGACAGGGAGAATAAACACCTTC.

The chain is built from TRBV14 and TRBJ2-4; 8 positions match TRBD2. CDR1 SGHDN and CDR2 FVKESK come from the germline V gene. The CDR3 is 18 amino acids. The junction had 12 bases not matched to a gene; V was cut back by 4 bases and J by 1 base. CDR3 sequence (DNA): TGTGCCAGCAGCCCATCTCCGGCGGGGGGCGCGGCCAAAAACATTCAGTACTTC. It translates to CASSPSPAGGAAKNIQYF.

Only a few counts were recorded for this clonotype. The CDR3 coding sequence is TGTGCCAGCAGCTTAGCGTGGAGAACAGGGGGCACTAACAATGAGCAGTTCTTC. Its translation: CASSLAWRTGGTNNEQFF. The chain employs TRBV7-9 and TRBJ2-1; TRBD1 agrees at 9 bases. The CDR3 is made up of 18 amino acids. Germline V gene lookup returns CDR1 SEHNR and CDR2 FQNEAQ (reference sequence). Germline trimming cut 0 bases from V and 5 bases from J; bases unmatched to any gene: 11.

There are a few counts of this clonotype. The chain recombines TRBV18 with TRBJ1-1; D gene unclear. The V end lost 5 bases, the J end lost 1 base, and 5 bases lay between the germline ends. CDR1 is KGHSH and CDR2 is LQKENI in the germline V gene. The CDR3 extends over 12 amino acids. CDR3 coding DNA: TGTGCCAGCTCATCCCAGAACACTGAAGCTTTCTTT. Translated, it gives CASSSQNTEAFF.